These T cell receptor beta chains were read from a single sample in a study of cytomegalovirus exposure and HLA in healthy donors. The table came from immunoSEQ multiplex PCR; TCRdb's copy has only in-frame clones and leaves some out. The sample has some 320,000 clones; roughly 87% are singletons. Sequencing was carried out using PBMCs. The receptors were gathered from a woman younger than 45 in good health and CMV-seropositive. Both conserved end residues are part of each CDR3. The order of the fields is D gene, J gene, V gene, clone size, CDR3 DNA, CDR3 protein. D genes are given only for firm matches. Clone size appears in some rows only: once, few, many, or a class for an expanded clone.

D gene: NA; J gene: TRBJ2-1; V gene: TRBV7-6; clone size: NA; CDR3 DNA: TGTGCCAGCAGCTTAGAGGGATCGTCCAATGAGCAGTTCTTC; CDR3 protein: CASSLEGSSNEQFF
D gene: NA; J gene: TRBJ2-7; V gene: TRBV5-1; clone size: NA; CDR3 DNA: TGCGCCAGCATAGACAGCTACTTCTCCTACGAGCAGTACTTC; CDR3 protein: CASIDSYFSYEQYF
D gene: TRBD2; J gene: TRBJ2-1; V gene: TRBV5-1; clone size: NA; CDR3 DNA: TGCGCCAGCAGCTTCTCAGTAGCGGGAGTCAATGAGCAGTTCTTC; CDR3 protein: CASSFSVAGVNEQFF
D gene: TRBD2; J gene: TRBJ2-7; V gene: TRBV4-2; clone size: once; CDR3 DNA: TGTGCCAGCAGCCCTTCTAGCGGGGGACCTACGTACGAGCAGTACTTC; CDR3 protein: CASSPSSGGPTYEQYF
D gene: NA; J gene: TRBJ2-5; V gene: TRBV7-6; clone size: once; CDR3 DNA: TGTGCCAGCAGCTTAATAGGGGGGGAGACCCAGTACTTC; CDR3 protein: CASSLIGGETQYF
D gene: NA; J gene: TRBJ2-7; V gene: TRBV7-2; clone size: once; CDR3 DNA: TGTGCCAGCAGCTCGCCCCGGACGGGGTACGAGCAGTACTTC; CDR3 protein: CASSSPRTGYEQYF
D gene: NA; J gene: TRBJ2-3; V gene: TRBV19; clone size: NA; CDR3 DNA: TGTGCCAGTAGCAGCGGTATCACAGATACGCAGTATTTT; CDR3 protein: CASSSGITDTQYF
D gene: TRBD2; J gene: TRBJ2-1; V gene: TRBV4-2; clone size: NA; CDR3 DNA: TGTGCCAGCAGCCAAGATGGGGGACTAGCGGGATATGAGCAGTTCTTC; CDR3 protein: CASSQDGGLAGYEQFF
D gene: NA; J gene: TRBJ2-7; V gene: TRBV7-2; clone size: NA; CDR3 DNA: TGTGCCAGCAGCTTACAGCGCCTGGGGGGCGAGCAGTACTTC; CDR3 protein: CASSLQRLGGEQYF
D gene: NA; J gene: TRBJ2-7; V gene: TRBV5-1; clone size: once; CDR3 DNA: TGCGCCAGCAGCGTTGGGTCGCTAGCGACCTACGAGCAGTACTTC; CDR3 protein: CASSVGSLATYEQYF